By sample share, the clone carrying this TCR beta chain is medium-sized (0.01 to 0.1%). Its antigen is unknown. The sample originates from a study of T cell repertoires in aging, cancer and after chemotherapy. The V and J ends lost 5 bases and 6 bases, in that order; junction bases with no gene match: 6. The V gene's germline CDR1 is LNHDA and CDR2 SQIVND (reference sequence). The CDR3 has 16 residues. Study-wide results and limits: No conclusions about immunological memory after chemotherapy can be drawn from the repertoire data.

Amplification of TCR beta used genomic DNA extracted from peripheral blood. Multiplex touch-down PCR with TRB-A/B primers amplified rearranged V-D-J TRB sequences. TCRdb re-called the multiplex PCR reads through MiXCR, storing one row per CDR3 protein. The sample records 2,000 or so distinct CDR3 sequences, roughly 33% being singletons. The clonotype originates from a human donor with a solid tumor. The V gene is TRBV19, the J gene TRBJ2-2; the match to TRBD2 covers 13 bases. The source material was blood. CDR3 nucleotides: TGTGCCAGTAGTCCCGGACTAGCGGGAGTCCCCGGGGAGCTGTTTTTT. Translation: CASSPGLAGVPGELFF.